This T cell receptor beta chain is drawn from a study of T cells after yellow fever vaccination. TCRdb fed the 5' RACE reads into MiXCR, producing one record per CDR3 protein. Of roughly 70,000 distinct CDR3 sequences detected, roughly 8% appear once; the ten largest clones hold more than 35%. Points on this clonotype: The junction departs from the called germline gene at one end, perhaps through a read error.

Germline lookup yields CDR1 MDHEN and CDR2 SYDVKM. The CDR3 has 17 residues. Sequencing used CD8+ T cells sorted from PBMCs, obtained on the day of the yellow fever booster vaccination. The TCR comes from a man aged 25 to 45 who received the YFV17D yellow fever vaccine. V is TRBV28 and J is TRBJ2-5; 8 bases map to TRBD2. Written as DNA, the CDR3 is TGTGTCAGCAGTTTTATCCGACTACCGGGAGGGGGGGAGACCCAGTACTTC. Translated, it gives CVSSFIRLPGGGETQYF. Full variable domain (rest looked up from reference TRBV28 and TRBJ2-5): DVKVTQSSRYLVKRTGEKVFLECVQDMDHENMFWYRQDPGLGLRLIYFSYDVKMKEKGDIPEGYSVSREKKERFSLILESASTNQTSMYLCVSSFIRLPGGGETQYFGPGTRLLVL.